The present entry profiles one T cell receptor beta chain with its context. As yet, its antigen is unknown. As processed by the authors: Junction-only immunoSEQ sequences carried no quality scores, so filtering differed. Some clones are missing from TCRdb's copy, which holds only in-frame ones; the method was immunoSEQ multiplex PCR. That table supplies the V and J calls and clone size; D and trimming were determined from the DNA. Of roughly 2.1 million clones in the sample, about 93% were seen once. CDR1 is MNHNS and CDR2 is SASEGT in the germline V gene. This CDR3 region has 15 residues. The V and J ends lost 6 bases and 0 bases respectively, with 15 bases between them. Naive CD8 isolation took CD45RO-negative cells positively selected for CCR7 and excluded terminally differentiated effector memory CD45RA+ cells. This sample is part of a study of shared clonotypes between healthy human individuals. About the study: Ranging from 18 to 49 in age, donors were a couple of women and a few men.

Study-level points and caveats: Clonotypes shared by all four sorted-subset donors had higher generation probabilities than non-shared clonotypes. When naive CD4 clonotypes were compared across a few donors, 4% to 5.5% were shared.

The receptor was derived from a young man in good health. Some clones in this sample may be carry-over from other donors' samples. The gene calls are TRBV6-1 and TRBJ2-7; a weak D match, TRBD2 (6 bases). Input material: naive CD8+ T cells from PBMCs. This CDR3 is CASRGGSGPSYEQYF. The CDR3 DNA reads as TGTGCCAGCAGGGGAGGCAGCGGGCCCTCCTACGAGCAGTACTTC.